The 27 T cell receptor beta chains listed next were all sequenced from one sample in a study of T cells in Graves' hyperthyroidism and ophthalmopathy. TCR beta CDR3 regions were amplified from RNA transcripts. The HTBI primer set was used in a first-round RT-PCR of the TCR CDR3. TCRdb redid the calling of the multiplex PCR reads with MiXCR, one entry per CDR3 protein. The data contain hundreds of thousands of distinct CDR3 sequences, roughly 20% of them singletons. Sequenced material: blood. The receptor source for this set is a young man with Graves' ophthalmopathy.

V usage is TRBV7-2 and J usage is TRBJ2-7; 10 positions agree with TRBD2. This CDR3 is 15 amino acids long. The junction had 7 bases not matched to a gene; V was cut back by 5 bases and J by 3 bases. The V gene's germline CDR1 is SGHTA and CDR2 FQGNSA. The CDR3 DNA is TGTGCCAGCAGCATTAGTGGGACTAGCGTCTACGAGCAGTACTTC. Translation: CASSISGTSVYEQYF. The full variable domain, with the rest looked up from reference TRBV7-2 and TRBJ2-7, is GAGVSQSPSNKVTEKGKDVELRCDPISGHTALYWYRQSLGQGLEFLIYFQGNSAPDKSGLPSDRFSAERTGGSVSTLTIQRTQQEDSAVYLCASSISGTSVYEQYFGPGTRLTVT.

The chain combines TRBV7-2 with TRBJ1-3, with 7 bases matching TRBD1. This CDR3 contains 16 residues. Germline-derived CDR1 and CDR2 are SGHTA and FQGNSA. With 5 bases clipped from V and 2 bases from J, the junction kept 9 bases outside the gene matches. CDR3 nucleotide sequence: TGTGCCAGCAGCCGCCAGGGGGGGCAAACTGGAAACACCATATATTTT. Residues: CASSRQGGQTGNTIYF.

In its sample, this clonotype was seen a few times. The V gene is TRBV14, the J gene TRBJ2-7, with 7 bases identical to TRBD2. Germline CDR1 reads SGHDN; CDR2 reads FVKESK. The CDR3 runs to 13 residues. Trimming cost V 4 bases and J 7 bases; bases outside gene matches: 7. Here the CDR3 DNA reads TGTGCCAGCAGCCGCCCAGACGGGAGGGAGCAGTACTTC. It codes for CASSRPDGREQYF.

The V gene is TRBV7-2, the J gene TRBJ2-7; 9 bases fit TRBD1. V trimming: 5 bases; J trimming: 1 base; junction bases outside the gene matches: 6. The CDR3 runs to 15 residues. Germline CDR1 reads SGHTA; CDR2 reads FQGNSA. CDR3 residues: CASSRSGQGSYEQYF. The CDR3 DNA follows: TGTGCCAGCAGCCGCTCGGGACAGGGATCCTACGAGCAGTACTTC.

This clonotype came up many times. The chain joins TRBV20-1 to TRBJ2-5; D possibly corresponds to TRBD2 (5 bases). Germline values: CDR1 DFQATT, CDR2 SNEGSKA (reference sequence). V shed 5 bases and J shed 1 base, with 17 bases lying between them. CDR3 length: 15 amino acids. The CDR3 bases are TGCAGTGCTCCCCGTCCCGGGAATTCCCAAGAGACCCAGTACTTC. It is translated as CSAPRPGNSQETQYF.

Worth noting for this clonotype: A much larger clone differs by one base, so this may be a read error. The CDR3 is CASGPGSGRLNTEAFF. As DNA, the CDR3 is TGTGCCAGCGGCCCTGGATCGGGACGGCTGAACACTGAAGCTTTCTTT. The rearrangement links TRBV28 to TRBJ1-1; D possibly corresponds to TRBD1 (5 bases). This CDR3 is built from 16 residues. Germline V lookup: CDR1 MDHEN, CDR2 SYDVKM. The V and J ends lost 8 bases and 0 bases respectively, with 19 bases between them.

CDR3 sequence (DNA): TGTGCCAGCAGTTTTGGGAGCGGCTGGGGGGTAGATACGCAGTATTTT. This sequence encodes CASSFGSGWGVDTQYF. The chain is built from TRBV28 and TRBJ2-3, with D tentatively TRBD2 (6 bases). Deletions cut 3 bases from V and 5 bases from J, with 18 bases between. Germline CDR1 is MDHEN and CDR2 is SYDVKM. The CDR3 is 16 amino acids.

The sample holds one count of this clonotype. DNA of the CDR3: TGTGCCAGCAGTTCAACTTTGACTAGCGGGAGTGCCAAAAACATTCAGTACTTC. Translating it yields CASSSTLTSGSAKNIQYF. The V and J genes are TRBV12-3 or TRBV12-4 and TRBJ2-4, with 12 positions matching TRBD2. The CDR3 has 18 residues. Germline trimming cut 4 bases from V and 1 base from J; bases unmatched to any gene: 8.

V usage is TRBV3-1 and J usage is TRBJ1-1; 7 nucleotides align to TRBD1. Germline loops: CDR1 LGHDT, CDR2 YNNKEL (reference sequence). There are 14 residues in the CDR3. The V and J ends lost 2 bases and 3 bases, in that order; junction bases with no gene match: 3. The CDR3 here is CASSQNTGDTEAFF. CDR3 nucleotide sequence: TGTGCCAGCAGCCAAAATACAGGGGACACTGAAGCTTTCTTT.

The DNA of the CDR3 is TGTGCCACCAGTGGGGACACTGGAAACACCATATATTTT. Translating it yields CATSGDTGNTIYF. This sequence joins TRBV15 and TRBJ1-3; tentative D call: TRBD1 (6 bases). Trimming stripped 6 bases from V and 2 bases from J, with 8 bases between. Looked up from germline, CDR1 is LNHNV and CDR2 is YYDKDF (reference sequence). This CDR3 region has 13 residues.

This clonotype was counted ten times or more. V gene TRBV16 combines with J gene TRBJ1-1; 7 nucleotides align to TRBD1. Germline CDR1 reads KGHSY; CDR2 reads FQNENV. The CDR3 totals 14 residues. The junction had 5 bases not matched to a gene; V was cut back by 4 bases and J by 3 bases. The CDR3 bases are TGTGCCAGCAGCCGCCAGGGGGTGGACACTGAAGCTTTCTTT. The encoded protein is CASSRQGVDTEAFF.

This clonotype was detected many times. The genes are TRBV20-1 and TRBJ2-7, with 12 bases matching TRBD1. V shed 3 bases, J shed 7 bases, and the junction held 7 bases outside the gene matches. Germline V gene sequence: CDR1 DFQATT, CDR2 SNEGSKA (reference sequence). The CDR3 is 14 residues long. CDR3: CSARKGQGAREQYF. Written as DNA, the CDR3 is TGCAGTGCTAGGAAGGGACAGGGGGCCAGGGAGCAGTACTTC.

The V call is TRBV28, the J call TRBJ2-7, with 8 bases identical to TRBD1. This CDR3 comprises 15 residues. Germline values: CDR1 MDHEN, CDR2 SYDVKM. Germline trimming cut 6 bases from V and 3 bases from J; bases unmatched to any gene: 10. CDR3 DNA: TGTGCCAGCAGGTCCGACAGGGGCTATGTCTACGAGCAGTACTTC. Its protein product is CASRSDRGYVYEQYF.

This clonotype was picked up many times. The CDR3 is CASSHLGTSYEQYF. The CDR3 DNA follows: TGTGCCAGCAGCCACCTTGGGACTAGCTACGAGCAGTACTTC. V usage is TRBV11-2 and J usage is TRBJ2-7; the match to TRBD2 covers 8 bases. Trimming removed 5 bases from V and 3 bases from J; junction bases left unmatched: 6. The CDR3 runs 14 residues. Germline V lookup: CDR1 SGHAT, CDR2 FQNNGV.

In DNA, the CDR3 is TGTGCCAGCAGCCAAGAGGGGCTAGCGGGAGGCACAGATACGCAGTATTTT. Protein: CASSQEGLAGGTDTQYF. V usage is TRBV14 and J usage is TRBJ2-3; 10 positions match TRBD2. This CDR3 region has 17 residues. CDR1 is SGHDN, CDR2 FVKESK, per germline. Germline trimming cut 0 bases from V and 1 base from J; bases unmatched to any gene: 4.

This clonotype was recorded many times. J is TRBJ2-1 and V is TRBV5-1; 9 nucleotides agree with TRBD2. The CDR3 extends over 15 amino acids. Germline CDR1 SGHRS, CDR2 YFSETQ. Unmatched junction bases numbered 7, after V lost 0 bases and J lost 9 bases. The CDR3 nucleotides are TGCGCCAGCAGCTTGGTGGCTAGCGGGAATTCTGAGCAGTTCTTC. Residues: CASSLVASGNSEQFF.

This clonotype was recorded a few times. The rearrangement links TRBV9 to TRBJ2-1, with TRBD2 as a possible D gene (6 bases). The germline V and J ends were trimmed by 1 base and 3 bases, with 8 bases remaining between them. This CDR3 spans 14 amino acids. Germline V CDR1 and CDR2: SGDLS, YYNGEE. The CDR3 reads CASSVLANYNEQFF. The CDR3 nucleotides are TGTGCCAGCAGCGTACTAGCGAACTACAATGAGCAGTTCTTC.

In this sample, this clonotype turned up a few times. The CDR3: CASSYGSIQTQYF. The CDR3 region has the DNA TGTGCCAGCAGTTACGGGAGCATCCAGACCCAGTACTTC. This chain connects TRBV28 to TRBJ2-5, with D tentatively TRBD2 (6 bases). Deletions cut 4 bases from V and 6 bases from J, with 12 bases between. Germline V gene data show CDR1 as MDHEN and CDR2 as SYDVKM. There are 13 residues in the CDR3.

This clonotype was counted between two and nine times. The rearrangement uses TRBV6-5 and TRBJ2-7, with no clear D. Trimming left V 4 bases short and J 2 bases short, with 12 bases between. From germline, CDR1 is MNHEY and CDR2 SVGAGI. The CDR3 extends over 14 amino acids. The CDR3 DNA reads as TGTGCCAGCAGTTCGGCCCTCGCTGCCTACGAGCAGTACTTC. This encodes CASSSALAAYEQYF.

This clonotype was detected a few times. This sequence joins TRBV24-1 and TRBJ2-3, with D unclear. The germline V gene encodes CDR1 KGHDR and CDR2 SFDVKD. V lost 5 bases to trimming and J lost 4 bases, with 6 bases between them. The CDR3 runs to 12 residues. The CDR3 loop reads CATSGWADTQYF. DNA of the CDR3: TGTGCCACCAGTGGGTGGGCAGATACGCAGTATTTT.

This chain links TRBV6-9 with TRBJ1-5; D uncertain. Germline-derived CDR1 and CDR2 are MNHGY and SVAAGI. Trimming took 5 bases from V and 1 from J, leaving 9 bases between them. CDR3 length equals 14 residues. Here the CDR3 DNA reads TGTGCCAGCAGTAGGGTGGACAGCAATCAGCCCCAGCATTTT. The encoded protein is CASSRVDSNQPQHF.

The table lists this clonotype with a few counts. Germline is not matched at one junction end, which may reflect a read error. This rearrangement joins TRBV5-1 to TRBJ1-2, with unresolved D. CDR1 and CDR2 (germline): SGHRS, YFSETQ. There are 15 residues in the CDR3. The CDR3 spells CASSLVSAVNYGYTF. The CDR3 DNA is TGTGCCAGCAGCTTGGTTTCTGCAGTTAACTATGGCTACACCTTC.

This clonotype was seen repeatedly, ten times or more. V usage is TRBV18 and J usage is TRBJ1-2; unclear D gene. The CDR3 runs 13 residues. Germline-derived CDR1 and CDR2 are KGHSH and LQKENI. The V and J ends lost 2 bases and 0 bases respectively, with 4 bases between them. CDR3 sequence (DNA): TGTGCCAGCTCACCAGAGGCTAACTATGGCTACACCTTC. Translated, it gives CASSPEANYGYTF.

J is TRBJ2-7 and V is TRBV29-1; a possible D gene is TRBD1 (6 bases). Germline V gives CDR1 SQVTM, CDR2 ANQGSEA. V lost 3 bases and J 7 bases, leaving 16 bases between the germline ends. This CDR3 is 13 amino acids long. The CDR3 nucleotides are TGCAGCGTTGACGCAGGGGATCGGAGGGAGCAGTACTTC. Translation: CSVDAGDRREQYF.

The gene calls are TRBV11-3 and TRBJ2-3, with a possible D match to TRBD2 (5 bases). V was trimmed by 4 bases and J by 3 bases, leaving 11 bases between them. CDR1 SGHNT and CDR2 YENEEA come from the germline V gene. CDR3 length: 14 amino acids. Written as DNA, the CDR3 is TGTGCCAGCAGCTCGTCACTAGTGACAGATACGCAGTATTTT. It specifies CASSSSLVTDTQYF.

This clonotype was counted between two and nine times. The J gene is TRBJ2-7, the V gene TRBV6-1; 10 nucleotides agree with TRBD1. The germline CDR1 and CDR2 sequences are MNHNS and SASEGT. The V segment lost 6 bases and the J segment 3 bases; nucleotides outside the gene matches: 11. This CDR3 contains 16 residues. CDR3 bases: TGTGCCAGCAGCGCTGTTCCGGGGACAGGGGTCTACGAGCAGTACTTC. Encoded protein: CASSAVPGTGVYEQYF.

The table lists this clonotype with a few counts. An end of the junction does not agree with germline; a read error may underlie this. V is TRBV27 and J is TRBJ1-1; possible D gene TRBD1, 6 bases. The CDR3 spans 18 residues. CDR1 is MNHEY and CDR2 is SMNVEV in the germline V gene (reference sequence). The CDR3 nucleotides are TGTGCCAGCAGCTTATTTACGGCTAAGGGGGATAGAGGCACTGAAGCTTTCTTT. It is translated as CASSLFTAKGDRGTEAFF.